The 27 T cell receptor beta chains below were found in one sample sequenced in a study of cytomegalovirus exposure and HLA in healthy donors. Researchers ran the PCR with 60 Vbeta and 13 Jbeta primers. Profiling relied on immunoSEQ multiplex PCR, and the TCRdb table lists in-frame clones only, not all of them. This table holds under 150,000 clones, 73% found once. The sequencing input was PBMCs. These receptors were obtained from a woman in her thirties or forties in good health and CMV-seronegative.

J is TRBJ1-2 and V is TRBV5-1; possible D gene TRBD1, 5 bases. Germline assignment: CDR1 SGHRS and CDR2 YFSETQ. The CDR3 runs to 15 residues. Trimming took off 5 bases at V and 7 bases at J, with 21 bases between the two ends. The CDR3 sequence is CASRDDTGTPRGYTF. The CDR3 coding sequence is TGCGCCAGCAGGGACGATACCGGGACTCCCCGTGGCTACACCTTC.

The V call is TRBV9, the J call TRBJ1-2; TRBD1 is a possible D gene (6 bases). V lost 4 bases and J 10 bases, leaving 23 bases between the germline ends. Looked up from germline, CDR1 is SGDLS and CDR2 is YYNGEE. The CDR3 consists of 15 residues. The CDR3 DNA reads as TGTGCCAGCAGCCAAGAACAGGGCACGAGACCTAACTACACCTTC. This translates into CASSQEQGTRPNYTF.

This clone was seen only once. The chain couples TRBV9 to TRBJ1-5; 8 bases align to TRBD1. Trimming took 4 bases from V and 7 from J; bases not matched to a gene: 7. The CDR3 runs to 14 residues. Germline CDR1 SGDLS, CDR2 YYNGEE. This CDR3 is CASSPGGAGQPQHF. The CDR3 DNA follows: TGTGCCAGCAGCCCAGGGGGCGCAGGGCAGCCCCAGCATTTT.

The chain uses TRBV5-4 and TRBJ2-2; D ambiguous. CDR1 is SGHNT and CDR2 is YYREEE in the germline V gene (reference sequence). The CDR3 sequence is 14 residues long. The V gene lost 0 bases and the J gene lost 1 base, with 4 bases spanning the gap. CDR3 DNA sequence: TGTGCCAGCAGCTTGGGAGTGAACACCGGGGAGCTGTTTTTT. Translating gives CASSLGVNTGELFF. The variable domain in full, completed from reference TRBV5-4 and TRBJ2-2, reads ETGVTQSPTHLIKTRGQQVTLRCSSQSGHNTVSWYQQALGQGPQFIFQYYREEENGRGNFPPRFSGLQFPNYSSELNVNALELDDSALYLCASSLGVNTGELFFGEGSRLTVL.

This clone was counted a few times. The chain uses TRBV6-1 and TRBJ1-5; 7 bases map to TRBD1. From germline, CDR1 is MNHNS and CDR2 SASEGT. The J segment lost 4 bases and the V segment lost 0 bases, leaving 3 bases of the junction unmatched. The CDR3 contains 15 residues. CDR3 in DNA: TGTGCCAGCAGTGAAGCGAGGGGGCCGAATCAGCCCCAGCATTTT. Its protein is CASSEARGPNQPQHF.

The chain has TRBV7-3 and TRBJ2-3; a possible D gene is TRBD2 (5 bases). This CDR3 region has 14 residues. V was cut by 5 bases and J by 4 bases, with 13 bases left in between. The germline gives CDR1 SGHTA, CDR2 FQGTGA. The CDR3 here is CASSPGMGADTQYF. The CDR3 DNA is TGTGCCAGCAGCCCCGGGATGGGCGCAGATACGCAGTATTTT.

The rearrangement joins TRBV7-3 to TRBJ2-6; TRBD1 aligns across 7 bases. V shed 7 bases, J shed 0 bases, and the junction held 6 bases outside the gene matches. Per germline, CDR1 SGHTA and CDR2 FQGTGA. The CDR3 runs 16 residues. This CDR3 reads CASTPGQNSGANVLTF. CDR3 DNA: TGTGCCAGCACACCGGGACAGAACTCTGGGGCCAACGTCCTGACTTTC.

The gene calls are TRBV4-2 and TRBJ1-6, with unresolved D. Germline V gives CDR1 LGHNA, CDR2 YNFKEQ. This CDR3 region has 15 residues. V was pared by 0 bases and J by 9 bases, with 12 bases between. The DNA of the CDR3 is TGTGCCAGCAGCCAAGATCGGTCTACGGGTTCACCCCTCCACTTT. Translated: CASSQDRSTGSPLHF.

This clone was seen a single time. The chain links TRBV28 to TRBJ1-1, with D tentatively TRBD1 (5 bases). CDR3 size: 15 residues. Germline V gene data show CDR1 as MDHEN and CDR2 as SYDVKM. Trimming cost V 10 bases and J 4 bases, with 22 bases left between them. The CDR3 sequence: CATSGSGGEATEAFF. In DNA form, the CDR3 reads TGTGCCACCTCCGGTAGTGGAGGGGAGGCCACTGAAGCTTTCTTT.

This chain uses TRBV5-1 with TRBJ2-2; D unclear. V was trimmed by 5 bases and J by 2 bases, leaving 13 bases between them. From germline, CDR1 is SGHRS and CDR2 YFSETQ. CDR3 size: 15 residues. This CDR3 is CASRDMGTNTGELFF. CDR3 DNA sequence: TGCGCCAGCAGAGACATGGGTACAAACACCGGGGAGCTGTTTTTT.

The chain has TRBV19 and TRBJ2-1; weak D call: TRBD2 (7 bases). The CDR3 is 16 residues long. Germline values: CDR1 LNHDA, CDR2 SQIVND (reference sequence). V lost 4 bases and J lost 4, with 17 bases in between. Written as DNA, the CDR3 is TGTGCCAGTAGTAGGTGGGGCGGGGGCTCATACAATGAGCAGTTCTTC. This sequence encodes CASSRWGGGSYNEQFF.

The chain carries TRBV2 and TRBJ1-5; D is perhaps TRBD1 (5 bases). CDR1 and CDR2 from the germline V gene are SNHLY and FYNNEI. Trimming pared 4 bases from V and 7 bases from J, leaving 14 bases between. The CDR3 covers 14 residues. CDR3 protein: CASSVRGGYQPQHF. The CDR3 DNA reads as TGTGCCAGCAGTGTCCGCGGGGGGTACCAGCCCCAGCATTTT.

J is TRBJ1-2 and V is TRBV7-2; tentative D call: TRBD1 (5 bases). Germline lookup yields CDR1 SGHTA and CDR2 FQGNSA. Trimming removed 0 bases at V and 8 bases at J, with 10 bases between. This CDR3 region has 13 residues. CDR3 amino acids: CASSLARQNGYTF. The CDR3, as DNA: TGTGCCAGCAGCTTAGCGCGACAGAACGGCTACACCTTC.

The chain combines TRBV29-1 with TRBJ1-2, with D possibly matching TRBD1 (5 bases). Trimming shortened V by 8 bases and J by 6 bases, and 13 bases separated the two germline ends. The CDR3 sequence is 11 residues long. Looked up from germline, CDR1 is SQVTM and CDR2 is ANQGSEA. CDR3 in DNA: TGCAGCACGGGGGGGTCGGATGGCTACACCTTC. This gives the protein CSTGGSDGYTF.

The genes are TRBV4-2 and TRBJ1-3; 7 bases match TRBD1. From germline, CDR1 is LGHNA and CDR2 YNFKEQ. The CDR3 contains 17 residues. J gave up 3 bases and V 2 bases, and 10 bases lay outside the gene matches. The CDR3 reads CASSQSPTGLNGNTIYF. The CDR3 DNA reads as TGTGCCAGCAGCCAAAGCCCGACAGGGTTGAATGGAAACACCATATATTTT.

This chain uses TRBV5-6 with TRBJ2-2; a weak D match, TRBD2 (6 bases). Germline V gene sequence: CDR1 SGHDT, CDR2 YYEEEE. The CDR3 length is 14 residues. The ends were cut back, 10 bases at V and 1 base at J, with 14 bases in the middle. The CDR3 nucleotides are TGTGCCTCGGGGGAAGGATTGAACACCGGGGAGCTGTTTTTT. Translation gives CASGEGLNTGELFF. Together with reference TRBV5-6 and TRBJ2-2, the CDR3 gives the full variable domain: DAGVTQSPTHLIKTRGQQVTLRCSPKSGHDTVSWYQQALGQGPQFIFQYYEEEERQRGNFPDRFSGHQFPNYSSELNVNALLLGDSALYLCASGEGLNTGELFFGEGSRLTVL.

The CDR3 reads CATPKALSGGISGELFF. The CDR3 DNA reads TGTGCCACTCCTAAGGCTCTGAGCGGGGGGATTTCCGGGGAGCTGTTTTTT. The chain has TRBV19 and TRBJ2-2; 9 bases match TRBD2. The CDR3 loop spans 17 amino acids. Germline V lookup: CDR1 LNHDA, CDR2 SQIVND (reference sequence). With 10 bases clipped from V and 6 bases from J, the junction kept 18 bases outside the gene matches.

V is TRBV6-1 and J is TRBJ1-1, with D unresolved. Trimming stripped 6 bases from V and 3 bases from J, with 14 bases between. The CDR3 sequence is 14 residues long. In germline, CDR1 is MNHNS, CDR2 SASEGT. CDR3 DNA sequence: TGTGCCAGCAGAGCCCCTGACGGGTACACTGAAGCTTTCTTT. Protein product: CASRAPDGYTEAFF.

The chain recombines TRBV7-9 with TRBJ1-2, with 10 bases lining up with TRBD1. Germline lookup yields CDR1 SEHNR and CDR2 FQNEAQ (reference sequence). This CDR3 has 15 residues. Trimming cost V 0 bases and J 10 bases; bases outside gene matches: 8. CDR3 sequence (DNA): TGTGCCAGCAGCTTAGCGCTTGGGACAGGGGTTTACTACACCTTC. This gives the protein CASSLALGTGVYYTF.

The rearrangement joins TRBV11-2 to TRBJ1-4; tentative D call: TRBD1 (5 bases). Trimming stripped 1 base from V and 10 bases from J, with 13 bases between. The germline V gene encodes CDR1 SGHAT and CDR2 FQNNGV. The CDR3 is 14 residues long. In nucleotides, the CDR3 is TGTGCCAGCAGCTTAGTCCAGGGCTTTGGAAAACTGTTTTTT. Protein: CASSLVQGFGKLFF. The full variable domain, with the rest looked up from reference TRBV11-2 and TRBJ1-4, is EAGVAQSPRYKIIEKRQSVAFWCNPISGHATLYWYQQILGQGPKLLIQFQNNGVVDDSQLPKDRFSAERLKGVDSTLKIQPAKLEDSAVYLCASSLVQGFGKLFFGSGTQLSVL.

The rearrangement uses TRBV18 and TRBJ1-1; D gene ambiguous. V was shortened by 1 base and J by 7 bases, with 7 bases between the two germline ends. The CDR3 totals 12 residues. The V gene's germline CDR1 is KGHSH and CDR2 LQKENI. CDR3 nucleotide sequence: TGTGCCAGCTCACCACGCCAGGTTGAAGCTTTCTTT. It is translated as CASSPRQVEAFF.

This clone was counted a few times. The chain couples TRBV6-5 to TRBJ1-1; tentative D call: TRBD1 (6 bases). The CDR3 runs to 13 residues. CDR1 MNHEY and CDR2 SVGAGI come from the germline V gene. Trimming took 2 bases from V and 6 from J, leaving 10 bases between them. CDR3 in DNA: TGTGCCAGCAGTTACCAACAGGGCTCTGAAGCTTTCTTT. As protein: CASSYQQGSEAFF.

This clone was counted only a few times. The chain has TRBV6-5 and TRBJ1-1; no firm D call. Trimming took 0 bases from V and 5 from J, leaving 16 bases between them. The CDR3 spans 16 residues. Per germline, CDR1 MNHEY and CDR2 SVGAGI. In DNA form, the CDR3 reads TGTGCCAGCAGTTACTCGGGCGCCGGGAGGAGGACTGAAGCTTTCTTT. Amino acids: CASSYSGAGRRTEAFF.

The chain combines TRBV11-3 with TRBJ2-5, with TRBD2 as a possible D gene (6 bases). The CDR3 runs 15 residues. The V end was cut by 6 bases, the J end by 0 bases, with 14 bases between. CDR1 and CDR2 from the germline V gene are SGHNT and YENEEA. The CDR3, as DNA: TGTGCCAGCAGTTTTAGCGGACCGTACCAAGAGACCCAGTACTTC. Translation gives CASSFSGPYQETQYF.

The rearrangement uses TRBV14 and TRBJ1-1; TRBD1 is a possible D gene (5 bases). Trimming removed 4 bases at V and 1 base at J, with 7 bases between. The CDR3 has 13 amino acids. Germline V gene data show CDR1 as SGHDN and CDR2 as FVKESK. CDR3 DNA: TGTGCCAGCAGCCTTGACAGGAACACTGAAGCTTTCTTT. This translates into CASSLDRNTEAFF. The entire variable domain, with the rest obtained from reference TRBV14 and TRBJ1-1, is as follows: EAGVTQFPSHSVIEKGQTVTLRCDPISGHDNLYWYRRVMGKEIKFLLHFVKESKQDESGMPNNRFLAERTGGTYSTLKVQPAELEDSGVYFCASSLDRNTEAFFGQGTRLTVV.

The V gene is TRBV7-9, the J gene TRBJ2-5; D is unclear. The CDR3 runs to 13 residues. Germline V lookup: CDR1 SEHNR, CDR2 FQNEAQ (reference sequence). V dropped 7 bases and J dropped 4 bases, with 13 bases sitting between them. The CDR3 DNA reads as TGTGCCAGCACCCCGTCCCTAGTAGAGACCCAGTACTTC. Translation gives CASTPSLVETQYF. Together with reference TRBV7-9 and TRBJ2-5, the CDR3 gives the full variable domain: DTGVSQNPRHKITKRGQNVTFRCDPISEHNRLYWYRQTLGQGPEFLTYFQNEAQLEKSRLLSDRFSAERPKGSFSTLEIQRTEQGDSAMYLCASTPSLVETQYFGPGTRLLVL.

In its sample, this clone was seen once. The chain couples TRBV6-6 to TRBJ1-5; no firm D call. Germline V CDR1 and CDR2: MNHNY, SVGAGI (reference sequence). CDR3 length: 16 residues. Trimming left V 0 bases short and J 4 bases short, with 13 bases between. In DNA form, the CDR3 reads TGTGCCAGCAGTTACTCGGTCCAGACGGGAAATCAGCCCCAGCATTTT. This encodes CASSYSVQTGNQPQHF.